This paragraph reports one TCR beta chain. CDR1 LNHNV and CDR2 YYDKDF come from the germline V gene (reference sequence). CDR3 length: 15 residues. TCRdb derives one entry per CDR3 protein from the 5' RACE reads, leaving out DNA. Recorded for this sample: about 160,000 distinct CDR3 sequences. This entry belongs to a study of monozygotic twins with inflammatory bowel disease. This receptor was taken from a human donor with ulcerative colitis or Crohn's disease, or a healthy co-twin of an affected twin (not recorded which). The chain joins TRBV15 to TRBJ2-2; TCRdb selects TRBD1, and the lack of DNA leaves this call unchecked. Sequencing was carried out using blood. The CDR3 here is CATSPGFQGAGELFF.